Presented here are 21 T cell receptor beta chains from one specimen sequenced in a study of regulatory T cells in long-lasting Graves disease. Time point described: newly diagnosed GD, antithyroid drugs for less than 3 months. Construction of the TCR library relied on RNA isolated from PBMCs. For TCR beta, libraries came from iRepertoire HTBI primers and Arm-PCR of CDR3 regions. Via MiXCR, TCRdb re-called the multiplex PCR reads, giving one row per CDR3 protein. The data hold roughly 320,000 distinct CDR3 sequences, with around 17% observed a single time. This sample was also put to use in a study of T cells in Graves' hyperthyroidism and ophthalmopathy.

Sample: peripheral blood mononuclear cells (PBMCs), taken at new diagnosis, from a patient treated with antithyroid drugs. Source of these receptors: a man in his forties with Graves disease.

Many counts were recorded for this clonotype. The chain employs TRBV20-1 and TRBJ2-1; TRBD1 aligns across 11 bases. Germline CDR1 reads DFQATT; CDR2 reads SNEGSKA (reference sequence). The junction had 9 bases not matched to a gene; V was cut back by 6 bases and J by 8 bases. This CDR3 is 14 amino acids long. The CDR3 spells CSARPGTGGDEQFF. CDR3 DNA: TGCAGTGCGCGTCCCGGGACAGGGGGAGATGAGCAGTTCTTC.

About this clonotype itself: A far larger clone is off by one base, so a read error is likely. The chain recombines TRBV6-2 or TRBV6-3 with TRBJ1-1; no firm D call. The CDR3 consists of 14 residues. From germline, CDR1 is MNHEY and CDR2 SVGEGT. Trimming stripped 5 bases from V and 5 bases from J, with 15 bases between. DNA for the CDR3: TGTGCCAGCAGTAAGGCCCAGGATCTAACTGAAGCTTTCTTT. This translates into CASSKAQDLTEAFF.

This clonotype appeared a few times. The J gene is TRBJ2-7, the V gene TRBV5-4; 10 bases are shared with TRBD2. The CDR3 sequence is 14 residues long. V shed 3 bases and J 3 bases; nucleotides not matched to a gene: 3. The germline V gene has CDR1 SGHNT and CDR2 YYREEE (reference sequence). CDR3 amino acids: CASSSGTSVYEQYF. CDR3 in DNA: TGTGCCAGCAGCTCAGGGACTAGCGTCTACGAGCAGTACTTC.

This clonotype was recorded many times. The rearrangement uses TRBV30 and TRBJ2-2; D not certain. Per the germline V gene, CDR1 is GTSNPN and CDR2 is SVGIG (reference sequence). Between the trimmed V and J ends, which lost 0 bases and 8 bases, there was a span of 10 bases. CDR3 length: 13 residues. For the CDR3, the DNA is TGTGCCTGGAGTGTTATGTTCGGTGGGGAGCTGTTTTTT. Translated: CAWSVMFGGELFF.

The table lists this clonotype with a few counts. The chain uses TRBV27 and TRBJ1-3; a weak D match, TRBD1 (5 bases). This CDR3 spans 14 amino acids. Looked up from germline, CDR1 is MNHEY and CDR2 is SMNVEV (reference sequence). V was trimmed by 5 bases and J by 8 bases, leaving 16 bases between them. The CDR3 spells CASSPLRGGYTIYF. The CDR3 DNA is TGTGCCAGCAGTCCCCTTCGGGGGGGGTACACCATATATTTT.

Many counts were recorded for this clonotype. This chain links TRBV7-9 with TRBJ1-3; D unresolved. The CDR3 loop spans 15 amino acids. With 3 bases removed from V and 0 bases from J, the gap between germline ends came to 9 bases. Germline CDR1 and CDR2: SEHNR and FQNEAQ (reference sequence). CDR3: CASSLTFLSGNTIYF. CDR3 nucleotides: TGTGCCAGCAGCTTGACATTCCTCTCTGGAAACACCATATATTTT. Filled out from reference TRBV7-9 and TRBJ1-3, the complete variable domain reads DTGVSQNPRHKITKRGQNVTFRCDPISEHNRLYWYRQTLGQGPEFLTYFQNEAQLEKSRLLSDRFSAERPKGSFSTLEIQRTEQGDSAMYLCASSLTFLSGNTIYFGEGSWLTVV.

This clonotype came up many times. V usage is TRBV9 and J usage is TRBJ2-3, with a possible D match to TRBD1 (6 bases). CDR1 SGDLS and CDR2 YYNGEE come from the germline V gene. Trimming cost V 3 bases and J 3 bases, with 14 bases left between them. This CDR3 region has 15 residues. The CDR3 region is CASSAGGRVTDTQYF. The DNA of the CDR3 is TGTGCCAGCAGCGCTGGGGGCCGGGTTACAGATACGCAGTATTTT.

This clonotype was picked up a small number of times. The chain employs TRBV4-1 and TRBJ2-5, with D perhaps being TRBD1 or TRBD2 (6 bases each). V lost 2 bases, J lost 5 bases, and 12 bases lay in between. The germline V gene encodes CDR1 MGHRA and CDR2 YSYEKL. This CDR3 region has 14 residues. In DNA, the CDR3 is TGCGCCAGCAGCCAACCATGGGGGGCTGAGACCCAGTACTTC. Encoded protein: CASSQPWGAETQYF.

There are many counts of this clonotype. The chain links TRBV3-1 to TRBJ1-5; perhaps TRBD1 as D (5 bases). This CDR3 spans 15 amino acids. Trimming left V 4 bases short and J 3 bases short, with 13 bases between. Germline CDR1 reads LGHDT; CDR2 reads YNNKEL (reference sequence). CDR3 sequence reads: CASSLGTSLNQPQHF. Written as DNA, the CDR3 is TGTGCCAGCAGCCTTGGGACCTCACTCAATCAGCCCCAGCATTTT.

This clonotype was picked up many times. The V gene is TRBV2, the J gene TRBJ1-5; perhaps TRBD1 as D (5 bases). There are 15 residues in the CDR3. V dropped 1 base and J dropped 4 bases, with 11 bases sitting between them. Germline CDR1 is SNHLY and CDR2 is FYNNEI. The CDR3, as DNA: TGTGCCAGCAGTGAAGGCAGGGCTACTAATCAGCCCCAGCATTTT. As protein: CASSEGRATNQPQHF.

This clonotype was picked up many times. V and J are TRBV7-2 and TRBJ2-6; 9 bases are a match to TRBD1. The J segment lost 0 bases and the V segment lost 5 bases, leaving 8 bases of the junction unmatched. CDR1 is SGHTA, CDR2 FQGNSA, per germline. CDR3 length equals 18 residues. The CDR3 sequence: CASSPGTGISSGANVLTF. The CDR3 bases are TGTGCCAGCAGCCCGGGGACAGGGATCTCCTCTGGGGCCAACGTCCTGACTTTC. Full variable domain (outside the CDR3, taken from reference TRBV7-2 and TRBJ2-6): GAGVSQSPSNKVTEKGKDVELRCDPISGHTALYWYRQSLGQGLEFLIYFQGNSAPDKSGLPSDRFSAERTGGSVSTLTIQRTQQEDSAVYLCASSPGTGISSGANVLTFGAGSRLTVL.

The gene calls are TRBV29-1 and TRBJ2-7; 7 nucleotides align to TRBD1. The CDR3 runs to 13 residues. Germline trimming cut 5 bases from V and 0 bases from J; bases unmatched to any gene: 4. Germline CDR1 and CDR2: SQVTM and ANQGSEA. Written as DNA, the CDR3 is TGCAGCGTTATGGGACAGTCCTCCTACGAGCAGTACTTC. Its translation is CSVMGQSSYEQYF.

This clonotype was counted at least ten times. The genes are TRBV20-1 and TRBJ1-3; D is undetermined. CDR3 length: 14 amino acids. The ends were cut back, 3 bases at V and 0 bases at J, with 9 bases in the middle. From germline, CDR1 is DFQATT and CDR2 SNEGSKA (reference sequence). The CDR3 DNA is TGCAGTGCTAGTTCCGGTCACTCTGGAAACACCATATATTTT. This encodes CSASSGHSGNTIYF.

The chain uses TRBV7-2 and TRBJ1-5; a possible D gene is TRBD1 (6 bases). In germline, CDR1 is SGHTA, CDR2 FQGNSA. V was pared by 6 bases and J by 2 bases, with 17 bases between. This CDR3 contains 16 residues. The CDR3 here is CASRASPQGGNQPQHF. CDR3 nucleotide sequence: TGTGCCAGCAGAGCCAGTCCACAGGGTGGCAATCAGCCCCAGCATTTT.

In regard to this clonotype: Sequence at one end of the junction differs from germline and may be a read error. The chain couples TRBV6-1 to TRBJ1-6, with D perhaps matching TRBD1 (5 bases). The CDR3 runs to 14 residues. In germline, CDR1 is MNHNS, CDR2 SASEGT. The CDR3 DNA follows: TGTGGCAGCACCTCCGGGGGCTATAATTCACCCCTCCACTTT. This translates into CGSTSGGYNSPLHF.

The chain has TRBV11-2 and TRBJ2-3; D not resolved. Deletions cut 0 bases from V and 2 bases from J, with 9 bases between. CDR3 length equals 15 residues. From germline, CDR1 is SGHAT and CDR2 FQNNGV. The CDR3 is CASSLEPHYTDTQYF. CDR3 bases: TGTGCCAGCAGCTTAGAGCCACATTACACAGATACGCAGTATTTT.

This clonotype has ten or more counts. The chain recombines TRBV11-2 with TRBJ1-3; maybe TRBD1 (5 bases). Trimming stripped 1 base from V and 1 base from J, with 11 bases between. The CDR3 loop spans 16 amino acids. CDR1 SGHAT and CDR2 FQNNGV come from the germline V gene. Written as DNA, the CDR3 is TGTGCCAGCAGCTTAGTGGCGCCAGGGTCTGGAAACACCATATATTTT. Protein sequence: CASSLVAPGSGNTIYF.

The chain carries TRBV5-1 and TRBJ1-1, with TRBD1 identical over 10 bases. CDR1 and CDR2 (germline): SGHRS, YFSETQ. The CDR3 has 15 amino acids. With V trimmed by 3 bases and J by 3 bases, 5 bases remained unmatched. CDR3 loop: CASSWGQGWDTEAFF. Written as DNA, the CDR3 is TGCGCCAGCAGCTGGGGACAGGGGTGGGACACTGAAGCTTTCTTT.

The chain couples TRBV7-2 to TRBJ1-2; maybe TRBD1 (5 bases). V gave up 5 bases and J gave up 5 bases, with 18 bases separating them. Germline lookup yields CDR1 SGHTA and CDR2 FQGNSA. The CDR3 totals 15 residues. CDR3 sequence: CASSLGPTGTYGYTF. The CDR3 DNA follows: TGTGCCAGCAGCCTTGGTCCCACCGGGACGTATGGCTACACCTTC.

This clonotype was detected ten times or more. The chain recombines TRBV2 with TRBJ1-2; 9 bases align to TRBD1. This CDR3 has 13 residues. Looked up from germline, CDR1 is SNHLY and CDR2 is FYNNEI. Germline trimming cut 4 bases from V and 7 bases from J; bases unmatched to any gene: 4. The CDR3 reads CASSGTGDRGYTF. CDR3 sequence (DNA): TGTGCCAGCAGTGGGACAGGGGATCGTGGCTACACCTTC.

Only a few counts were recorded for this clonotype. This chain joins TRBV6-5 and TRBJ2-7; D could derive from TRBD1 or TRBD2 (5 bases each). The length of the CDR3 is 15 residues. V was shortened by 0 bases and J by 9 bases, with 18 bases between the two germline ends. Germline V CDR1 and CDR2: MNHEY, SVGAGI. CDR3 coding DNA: TGTGCCAGCAGTTACTCTCCCGAGGGCGTCGGGACGCAGTACTTC. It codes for CASSYSPEGVGTQYF.